This entry lists 23 T cell receptor beta chains sequenced from one sample in a study of blood T cell repertoires in COVID-19. The protocol was immunoSEQ multiplex PCR, while the TCRdb copy is restricted to in-frame clones and leaves out a portion. This sample yields fewer than 350,000 clones, of which around 85% are seen a single time; roughly 2.1% belongs to the top ten. The sample comprised peripheral blood. The origin of the receptors is a woman in her thirties who had recovered from COVID-19.

The rearrangement links TRBV24-1 to TRBJ2-3, with 9 bases identical to TRBD2. Germline CDR1 is KGHDR and CDR2 is SFDVKD. The CDR3 covers 14 residues. The trim removed 5 bases at V and 4 bases at J, leaving 3 bases unmatched. DNA of the CDR3: TGTGCCACCAGTGCTAGCGGGACCCCAGATACGCAGTATTTT. Translation gives CATSASGTPDTQYF.

This clone was seen only once. Other DNA sequences in the same sample also yield this CDR3. The V call is TRBV9, the J call TRBJ2-7, with D perhaps matching TRBD1 (6 bases). This CDR3 comprises 14 residues. Trimming left V 2 bases short and J 2 bases short, with 11 bases between. Looked up from germline, CDR1 is SGDLS and CDR2 is YYNGEE. This chain's CDR3 is CASSVAPGAYEQYF. CDR3 DNA: TGTGCCAGCAGCGTTGCTCCAGGGGCCTACGAGCAGTACTTC.

This clone has a single count. The rearrangement uses TRBV28 and TRBJ2-7; tentatively, D is TRBD2 (6 bases). This CDR3 has 14 amino acids. Germline CDR1 is MDHEN and CDR2 is SYDVKM. V shed 5 bases and J shed 5 bases, with 16 bases lying between them. The CDR3 DNA reads TGTGCCAGCAGTGGGACTTCCTCTTTACACGAGCAGTACTTC. Translation: CASSGTSSLHEQYF.

The V gene is TRBV19, the J gene TRBJ1-2; 8 bases map to TRBD1. The CDR3 has 14 amino acids. Germline CDR1 and CDR2: LNHDA and SQIVND (reference sequence). With V trimmed by 5 bases and J by 4 bases, 6 bases remained unmatched. CDR3 sequence (DNA): TGTGCCAGTAGTCTTAATACAGGGGGCTATGGCTACACCTTC. Translating it yields CASSLNTGGYGYTF.

The rearrangement links TRBV6-2 or TRBV6-3 to TRBJ2-6, with TRBD1 as a possible D gene (5 bases). Trimming took 0 bases from V and 2 from J, leaving 5 bases between them. Germline lookup yields CDR1 MNHEY and CDR2 SVGEGT. There are 15 residues in the CDR3. The CDR3 nucleotides read TGTGCCAGCAGTTACTCAGGGGCTGGGGCCAACGTCCTGACTTTC. It translates to CASSYSGAGANVLTF.

V gene TRBV6-5 combines with J gene TRBJ1-1; D may be TRBD1 (5 bases). Germline V lookup: CDR1 MNHEY, CDR2 SVGAGI. V was shortened by 4 bases and J by 4 bases, with 10 bases between the two germline ends. The CDR3 covers 13 residues. CDR3 protein: CASSSYRGTEAFF. Written as DNA, the CDR3 is TGTGCCAGCAGTTCGTATAGGGGCACTGAAGCTTTCTTT.

This sequence joins TRBV4-3 and TRBJ2-7; 8 nucleotides match TRBD2. V dropped 0 bases and J dropped 4; count of bases not matched to a gene: 8. The CDR3 extends over 16 amino acids. In germline, CDR1 is LGHNA, CDR2 YSLEER. The CDR3 sequence is CASSQDGAGGGYEQYF. For the CDR3, the DNA is TGCGCCAGCAGCCAAGATGGGGCGGGAGGTGGGTACGAGCAGTACTTC.

The chain carries TRBV5-1 and TRBJ1-2; 9 bases align to TRBD1. Germline values: CDR1 SGHRS, CDR2 YFSETQ. The V and J ends lost 4 bases and 8 bases, in that order; junction bases with no gene match: 9. The length of the CDR3 is 14 residues. The DNA of the CDR3 is TGCGCCAGCAGCCTTATGGGACAGGGAAACGGCTACACCTTC. Its protein product is CASSLMGQGNGYTF.

V and J are TRBV3-1 (or the pseudogene TRBV3-2) and TRBJ2-7; D gene uncertain. V dropped 1 base and J dropped 3 bases, with 13 bases sitting between them. Germline-derived CDR1 and CDR2 are LGHDT and YNNKEL (reference sequence). This CDR3 comprises 15 residues. The CDR3 DNA follows: TGTGCCAGCAGCCAAGGTCCTGGGCTTCTCTACGAGCAGTACTTC. Translation gives CASSQGPGLLYEQYF.

V and J are TRBV28 and TRBJ2-6; TRBD1 aligns across 7 bases. J was trimmed by 1 base and V by 5 bases; bases with no gene match: 8. This CDR3 has 17 residues. Germline V CDR1 and CDR2: MDHEN, SYDVKM. Written as DNA, the CDR3 is TGTGCCAGCAGTGATGACAGGGTAGGGTCTGGGGCCAACGTCCTGACTTTC. Protein sequence: CASSDDRVGSGANVLTF.

V gene TRBV19 combines with J gene TRBJ2-7; TRBD2 matches at 14 bases. After removal of 3 bases from V and 5 bases from J, the junction contained 3 bases not matched to a gene. The CDR3 is 15 amino acids. Germline V gives CDR1 LNHDA, CDR2 SQIVND (reference sequence). The DNA of the CDR3 is TGTGCCAGTAGTATCGGACTAGCGGGAGGAAACGAGCAGTACTTC. Protein product: CASSIGLAGGNEQYF.

This chain connects TRBV7-2 to TRBJ2-1; TRBD1 agrees at 9 bases. V trimming: 6 bases; J trimming: 6 bases; junction bases outside the gene matches: 12. The CDR3 covers 16 residues. Germline V gene sequence: CDR1 SGHTA, CDR2 FQGNSA. As DNA, the CDR3 is TGTGCCAGCAGAGTTAGGGGGACAGGGTGGTTCAATGAGCAGTTCTTC. It yields the protein CASRVRGTGWFNEQFF.

This clone was found a few times. The chain combines TRBV7-2 with TRBJ2-7, with D possibly being TRBD1 (5 bases). The CDR3 consists of 14 residues. Deletions cut 2 bases from V and 4 bases from J, with 12 bases between. CDR1 is SGHTA, CDR2 FQGNSA, per germline. The CDR3 is CASSLRQGSYEQYF. CDR3 nucleotides: TGTGCCAGCAGCTTAAGGCAGGGTAGTTACGAGCAGTACTTC.

This clone appeared once. The chain uses TRBV28 and TRBJ1-4; weak D call: TRBD1 (6 bases). The CDR3 has 14 residues. Trimming left V 5 bases short and J 8 bases short, with 15 bases between. The germline V gene has CDR1 MDHEN and CDR2 SYDVKM. CDR3 coding DNA: TGTGCCAGCAGTCCCCCACAGGGCTGGGAAAAACTGTTTTTT. It specifies CASSPPQGWEKLFF. The variable domain in full, completed from reference TRBV28 and TRBJ1-4, reads DVKVTQSSRYLVKRTGEKVFLECVQDMDHENMFWYRQDPGLGLRLIYFSYDVKMKEKGDIPEGYSVSREKKERFSLILESASTNQTSMYLCASSPPQGWEKLFFGSGTQLSVL.

This chain joins TRBV12-3 or TRBV12-4 and TRBJ1-5, with D possibly matching TRBD1 (5 bases). Trimming removed 6 bases at V and 4 bases at J, with 10 bases between. CDR3 length equals 13 residues. The CDR3 region has the DNA TGTGCCAGCAGACTTGGACAAAATCAGCCCCAGCATTTT. Its protein product is CASRLGQNQPQHF.

CDR3 protein: CASSGPMDRGNTGELFF. The CDR3 nucleotides are TGTGCCAGCAGTGGTCCTATGGACAGGGGGAACACCGGGGAGCTGTTTTTT. This chain connects TRBV6-4 to TRBJ2-2, with TRBD1 matching 9 bases. The length of the CDR3 is 17 residues. CDR1 is MRHNA, CDR2 SNTAGT, per germline. The ends lost 4 bases at V and 1 base at J; junction bases unmatched: 7.

The rearrangement joins TRBV25-1 to TRBJ2-5; 7 nucleotides agree with TRBD2. This CDR3 has 10 residues. V dropped 8 bases and J dropped 7; count of bases not matched to a gene: 1. Germline V lookup: CDR1 MGHDK, CDR2 SYGVNS. In nucleotides, the CDR3 is TGTGCCAGCGGGGAGGGGACCCAGTACTTC. It encodes CASGEGTQYF.

The rearrangement links TRBV12-3 or TRBV12-4 to TRBJ1-3, with D unclear. V lost 7 bases, J lost 4 bases, and 11 bases lay in between. CDR3 size: 13 residues. The CDR3 DNA is TGTGCCAGCAACCTTAGAGCGGGAAACACCATATATTTT. It yields the protein CASNLRAGNTIYF.

This clone showed up just once. The CDR3 DNA sequence: TGTGCCAGCAGCTCGACAGGTTCGTACGAGCAGTACTTC. Translation gives CASSSTGSYEQYF. V is TRBV5-5 and J is TRBJ2-7; perhaps TRBD1 as D (6 bases). CDR1 and CDR2 from the germline V gene are SGHKS and YYEKEE (reference sequence). The CDR3 runs to 13 residues. V gave up 3 bases and J gave up 4 bases, with 11 bases separating them.

CDR3 bases: TGCAGCGTTGAGGAGGGAGGCTATGGCTACACCTTC. It codes for CSVEEGGYGYTF. This chain joins TRBV29-1 and TRBJ1-2; D is undetermined. Germline-derived CDR1 and CDR2 are SQVTM and ANQGSEA. Between the trimmed V and J ends, which lost 3 bases and 4 bases, there was a span of 9 bases. This CDR3 is built from 12 residues.

CDR3 DNA: TGTGCCAGCAGCCAAGTACGGGATTGGGTACTGAAGCAGTACTTC. Translation: CASSQVRDWVLKQYF. The chain has TRBV3-1 (or the pseudogene TRBV3-2) and TRBJ2-7, with D possibly TRBD2 on 5 matching bases. The CDR3 has 15 amino acids. CDR1 and CDR2 (germline): LGHDT, YNNKEL (reference sequence). V lost 1 base, J lost 8 bases, and 18 bases lay in between.

The chain recombines TRBV5-6 with TRBJ1-4; D is ambiguous. The CDR3 has 13 amino acids. V dropped 3 bases and J dropped 8 bases, with 11 bases sitting between them. The germline V gene encodes CDR1 SGHDT and CDR2 YYEEEE. This chain's CDR3 is CASSWQEGEKLFF. The CDR3 DNA is TGTGCCAGCAGCTGGCAGGAAGGCGAAAAACTGTTTTTT.

This chain links TRBV6-2 or TRBV6-3 with TRBJ2-3; D is unclear. The germline V and J ends were trimmed by 4 bases and 1 base, with 9 bases remaining between them. The germline gives CDR1 MNHEY, CDR2 SVGEGT. The CDR3 is made up of 14 amino acids. Here the CDR3 reads CASSWFSGTDTQYF. CDR3 coding DNA: TGTGCCAGCAGTTGGTTCTCAGGCACAGATACGCAGTATTTT.